These T cell receptor beta chains were read from a single sample in a study of identical twins. TCRdb called the 5' RACE reads again in MiXCR, with one record for every CDR3 protein. Among 1.5 million to 2 million distinct CDR3 sequences listed, around 29% were seen once. The sequencing sample was made of cord blood. Source of these receptors: a newborn girl in good health. Each CDR3 is given with its conserved first and last residue. Fields, in order: clone size, J gene, V gene, CDR3 protein. Clone size is stated in some rows and not others, as once, few, many or a class when expanded.

few,TRBJ1-1,TRBV29-1,CSVGVRPNTEAFF
-,TRBJ2-2,TRBV19,CASSWITGELFF
few,TRBJ2-7,TRBV27,CASSRYLEGGYEQYF
-,TRBJ2-7,TRBV20-1,CSATSGDSYEQYF
few,TRBJ2-5,TRBV11-2,CASSLDRLAGYWNEQYF
-,TRBJ2-1,TRBV27,CASSPSVVIYNEQFF
-,TRBJ1-5,TRBV2,CASSEGGRINQPQHF
-,TRBJ2-1,TRBV20-1,CSARESGEQFF
few,TRBJ2-1,TRBV7-9,CASRAQEGPPIKFF
-,TRBJ2-7,TRBV12-3/TRBV12-4,CASNQLAVYEQYF
many,TRBJ2-1,TRBV7-2,CASSLSGPSYNEQFF
-,TRBJ1-1,TRBV7-9,CASSRGHGEAFF
-,TRBJ2-7,TRBV3-1,CASSSPTATYEQYF
-,TRBJ2-3,TRBV4-1,CASSLTVLAPDTQYF
-,TRBJ2-1,TRBV6-6,CASSSGGRSSDEQFF
-,TRBJ1-1,TRBV6-5,CASRAGTGYNTEAFF
-,TRBJ2-1,TRBV12-3/TRBV12-4,CAIFRLTRGTRGYNEQFF
many,TRBJ2-7,TRBV6-5,CASSGCSQPTYEQYF
-,TRBJ2-3,TRBV4-1,CASSQDGRARDTQYF
-,TRBJ2-7,TRBV5-6,CASSLVRQGGYEQYF
-,TRBJ1-3,TRBV7-9,CACSLTGQGTIYF
-,-,TRBV20-1,CSARGGGWGTSGSSYNEQYF
few,TRBJ2-5,TRBV5-1,CASSLDLQEQYF
few,TRBJ1-1,TRBV25-1,CASSRPPEGTEAFF
-,TRBJ1-1,TRBV6-1,CASSSTTGVRTEAFF
-,TRBJ2-1,TRBV5-1,CTSSLAVRAPYNEQFF
many,TRBJ2-7,TRBV27,CASKLGQGAYEQYF
-,TRBJ2-3,TRBV10-2,CASSEPARLADTDTQYF
-,TRBJ1-6,TRBV6-2/TRBV6-3,CASSEGRSNNSPLHF
-,TRBJ2-1,TRBV5-1,CASKPIAGGSYNEQFF
few,TRBJ1-5,TRBV18,CASSAREDQPQHF
few,TRBJ2-1,TRBV28,CASSLSGTAFYNEQFF
-,TRBJ2-1,TRBV10-3,CAISETGFSYNEQFF
few,TRBJ1-6,TRBV6-5,CASSSDRGGSPLHF
-,TRBJ2-1,TRBV24-1,CATSEASGGVYNEQFF
-,TRBJ1-5,TRBV6-2/TRBV6-3,CASRGARLTNSNQPQHF
-,TRBJ1-1,TRBV20-1,CSARQGAANTEAFF
few,TRBJ1-2,TRBV3-1,CASSQEYFGRGTYGYTF
few,-,TRBV28,CASSLGTSGRKNEQYF
-,-,TRBV12-3/TRBV12-4,CASSFRPQETQFF
-,TRBJ2-3,TRBV6-6,CASRVRGETDTQYF
few,TRBJ2-4,TRBV5-1,CASSLAGFREDIQYF
few,TRBJ2-5,TRBV21-1,CASSKDTGEAETQYF
many,TRBJ2-5,TRBV10-3,CAISAPDRGPETQYF
-,TRBJ1-5,TRBV10-3,CASGPGQGPNQPQHF
once,TRBJ2-2,TRBV5-4,CASSSGAGPNTGELFF
-,TRBJ2-1,TRBV20-1,CSARDPREGEQFF
few,-,TRBV3-1,CASSPRLMAPYNEQYF